This T cell receptor (beta chain) was identified in a study of blood T cell repertoires in COVID-19. Study overall: Italy, Spain and the United States were the sources of the convalescent and acute COVID-19 samples.

Individuals aged roughly 18 to 95 years were recruited from around 22 US areas. Each participant's cohort was designated according to participant-reported clinical history. The recovered donors of Cohort 3 showed two negative PCRs, clearance, or symptom resolution. CDR1 and CDR2 from the germline V gene are LNHDA and SQIVND (reference sequence). The germline V and J ends were trimmed by 4 bases and 3 bases, with 15 bases remaining between them. The CDR3 extends over 16 amino acids. Clones were sequenced by immunoSEQ multiplex PCR, and TCRdb holds only the in-frame ones, with some missing. The sample includes 250,000 to 300,000 clones, approximately 91% of them seen just once.

What was sequenced was PBMCs or T cells enriched from blood (not recorded which). The J gene is TRBJ2-2, the V gene TRBV19; maybe TRBD2 (6 bases). The TCR originated in a woman aged 25 to 39 who had recovered from COVID-19. The CDR3 DNA is TGTGCCAGTAGTAGAGGACTACCTCAGTACACCGGGGAGCTGTTTTTT. It specifies CASSRGLPQYTGELFF. The full variable domain, completed using reference TRBV19 and TRBJ2-2, is DGGITQSPKYLFRKEGQNVTLSCEQNLNHDAMYWYRQDPGQGLRLIYYSQIVNDFQKGDIAEGYSVSREKKESFPLTVTSAQKNPTAFYLCASSRGLPQYTGELFFGEGSRLTVL.